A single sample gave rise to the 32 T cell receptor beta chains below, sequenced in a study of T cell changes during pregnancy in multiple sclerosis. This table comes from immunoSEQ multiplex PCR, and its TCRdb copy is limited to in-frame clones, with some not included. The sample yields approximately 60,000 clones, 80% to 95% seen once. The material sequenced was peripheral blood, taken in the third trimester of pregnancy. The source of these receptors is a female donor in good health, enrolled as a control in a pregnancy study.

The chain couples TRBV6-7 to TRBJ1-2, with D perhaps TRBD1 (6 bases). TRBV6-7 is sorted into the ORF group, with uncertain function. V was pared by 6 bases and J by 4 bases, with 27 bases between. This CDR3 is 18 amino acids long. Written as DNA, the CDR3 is TGTGCCAGCAGGGGCAAAAGAGCCAGGGGATCATCCTCCTATGGCTACACCTTC. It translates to CASRGKRARGSSSYGYTF.

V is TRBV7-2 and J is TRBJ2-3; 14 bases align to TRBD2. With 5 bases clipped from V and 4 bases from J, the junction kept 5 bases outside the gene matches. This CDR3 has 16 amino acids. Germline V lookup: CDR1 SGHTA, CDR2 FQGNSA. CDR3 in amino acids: CASSTGLAGVADTQYF. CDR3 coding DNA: TGTGCCAGCAGCACGGGACTAGCGGGAGTGGCAGATACGCAGTATTTT.

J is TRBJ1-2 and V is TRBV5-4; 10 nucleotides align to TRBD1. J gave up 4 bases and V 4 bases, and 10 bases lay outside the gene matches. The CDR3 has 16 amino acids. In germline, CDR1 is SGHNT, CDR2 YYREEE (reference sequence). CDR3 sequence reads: CASSAARQGAGYGYTF. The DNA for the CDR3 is TGTGCCAGCAGCGCCGCCAGACAGGGGGCCGGCTATGGCTACACCTTC.

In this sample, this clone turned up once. The chain's CDR3 is CASSFQGWGGSGANVLTF. CDR3 bases: TGTGCCAGCAGCTTCCAGGGATGGGGCGGCTCTGGGGCCAACGTCCTGACTTTC. The V call is TRBV5-6, the J call TRBJ2-6, with D tentatively TRBD1 (5 bases). The V end lost 2 bases, the J end lost 0 bases, and 15 bases lay between the germline ends. The CDR3 has 18 residues. Germline CDR1 is SGHDT and CDR2 is YYEEEE.

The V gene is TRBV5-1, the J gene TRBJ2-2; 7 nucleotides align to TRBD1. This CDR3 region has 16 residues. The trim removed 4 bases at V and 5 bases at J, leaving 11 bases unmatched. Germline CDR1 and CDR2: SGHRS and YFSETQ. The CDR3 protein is CASSPTGTVGTGELFF. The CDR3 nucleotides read TGCGCCAGCAGCCCAACCGGGACAGTGGGAACCGGGGAGCTGTTTTTT.

CDR3 nucleotide sequence: TGCAGCGCCACCGGACAGGGGGCTTTAGAGACCCAGTACTTC. Amino acids: CSATGQGALETQYF. This sequence joins TRBV29-1 and TRBJ2-5; 11 bases line up with TRBD1. In germline, CDR1 is SQVTM, CDR2 ANQGSEA. This CDR3 region has 14 residues. Trimming at V came to 7 bases and at J to 4 bases, leaving 8 bases not matched to a gene.

The CDR3 nucleotides are TGTGCCAGCAGCCCCGGTGGTGTGGGCAATCAGCCCCAGCATTTT. Residues: CASSPGGVGNQPQHF. The J gene is TRBJ1-5, the V gene TRBV7-2; D remains ambiguous. Between the trimmed V and J ends, which lost 5 bases and 2 bases, there was a span of 13 bases. The V gene's germline CDR1 is SGHTA and CDR2 FQGNSA. The CDR3 is 15 residues long.

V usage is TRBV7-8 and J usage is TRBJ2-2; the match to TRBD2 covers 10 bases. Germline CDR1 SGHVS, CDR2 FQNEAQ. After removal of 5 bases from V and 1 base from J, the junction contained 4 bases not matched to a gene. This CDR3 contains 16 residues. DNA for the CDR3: TGTGCCAGCAGCGCCAGGACTAGCGGGAACACCGGGGAGCTGTTTTTT. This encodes CASSARTSGNTGELFF. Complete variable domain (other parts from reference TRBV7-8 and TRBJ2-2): GAGVSQSPRYKVAKRGQDVALRCDPISGHVSLFWYQQALGQGPEFLTYFQNEAQLDKSGLPSDRFFAERPEGSVSTLKIQRTQQEDSAVYLCASSARTSGNTGELFFGEGSRLTVL.

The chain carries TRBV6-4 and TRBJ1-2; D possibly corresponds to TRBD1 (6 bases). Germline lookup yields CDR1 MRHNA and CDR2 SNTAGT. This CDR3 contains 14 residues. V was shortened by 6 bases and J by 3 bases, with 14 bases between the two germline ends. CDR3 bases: TGTGCCAGCAGAGCACCGGGACAACACTATGGCTACACCTTC. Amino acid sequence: CASRAPGQHYGYTF.

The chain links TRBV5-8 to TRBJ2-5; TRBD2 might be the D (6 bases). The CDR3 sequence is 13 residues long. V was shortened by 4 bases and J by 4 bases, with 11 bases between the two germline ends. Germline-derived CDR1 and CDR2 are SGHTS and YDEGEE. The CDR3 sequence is CASSPGTSETQYF. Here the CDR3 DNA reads TGTGCCAGCAGCCCCGGGACTTCAGAGACCCAGTACTTC.

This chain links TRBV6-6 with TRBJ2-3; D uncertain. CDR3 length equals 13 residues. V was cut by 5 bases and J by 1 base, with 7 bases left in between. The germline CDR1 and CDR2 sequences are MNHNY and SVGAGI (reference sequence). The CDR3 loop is CASSPLGTDTQYF. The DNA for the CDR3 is TGTGCCAGCAGTCCCCTCGGCACAGATACGCAGTATTTT.

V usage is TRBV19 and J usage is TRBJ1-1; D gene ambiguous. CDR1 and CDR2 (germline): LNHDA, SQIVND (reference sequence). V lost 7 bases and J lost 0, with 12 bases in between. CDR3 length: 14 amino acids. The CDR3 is CASNQANMNTEAFF. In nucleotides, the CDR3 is TGTGCCAGTAACCAGGCAAACATGAACACTGAAGCTTTCTTT.

The DNA of the CDR3 is TGTGCCAGCAACTCCATGGGACAACAGACCACTGAAGCTTTCTTT. Translating it yields CASNSMGQQTTEAFF. The chain has TRBV19 and TRBJ1-1; a weak D match, TRBD1 (6 bases). CDR1 and CDR2 (germline): LNHDA, SQIVND (reference sequence). The CDR3 spans 15 residues. V lost 9 bases to trimming and J lost 4 bases, with 21 bases between them.

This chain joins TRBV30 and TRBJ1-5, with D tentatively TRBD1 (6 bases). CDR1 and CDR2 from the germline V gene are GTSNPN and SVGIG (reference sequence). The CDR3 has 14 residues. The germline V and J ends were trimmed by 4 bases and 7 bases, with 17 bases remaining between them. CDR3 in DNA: TGTGCCTGGAAATTACAGGGACCGAGACAGCCCCAGCATTTT. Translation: CAWKLQGPRQPQHF.

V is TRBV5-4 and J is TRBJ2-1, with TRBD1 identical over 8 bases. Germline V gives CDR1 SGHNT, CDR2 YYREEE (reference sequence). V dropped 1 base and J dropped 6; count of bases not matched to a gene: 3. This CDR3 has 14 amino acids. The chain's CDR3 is CASSLRTGFNEQFF. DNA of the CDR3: TGTGCCAGCAGCTTGCGGACAGGGTTCAATGAGCAGTTCTTC.

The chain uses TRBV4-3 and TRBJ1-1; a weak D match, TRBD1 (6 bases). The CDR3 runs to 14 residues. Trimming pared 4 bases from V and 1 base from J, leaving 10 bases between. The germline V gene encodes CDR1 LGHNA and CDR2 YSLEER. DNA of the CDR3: TGCGCCAGCAGCCCCGGACAGAGGAACACTGAAGCTTTCTTT. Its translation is CASSPGQRNTEAFF.

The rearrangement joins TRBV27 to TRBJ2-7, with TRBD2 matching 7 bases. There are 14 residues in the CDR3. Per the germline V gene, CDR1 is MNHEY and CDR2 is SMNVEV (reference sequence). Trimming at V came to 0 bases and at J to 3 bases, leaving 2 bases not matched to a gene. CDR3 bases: TGTGCCAGCAGTTTATCGGGGGGGGGCTACGAGCAGTACTTC. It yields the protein CASSLSGGGYEQYF.

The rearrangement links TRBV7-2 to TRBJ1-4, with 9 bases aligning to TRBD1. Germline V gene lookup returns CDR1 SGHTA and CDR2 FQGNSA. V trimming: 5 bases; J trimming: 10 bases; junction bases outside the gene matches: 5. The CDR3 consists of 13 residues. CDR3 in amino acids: CASSPLGQGKLFF. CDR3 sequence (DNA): TGTGCCAGCAGCCCACTGGGACAGGGAAAACTGTTTTTT.

CDR3 nucleotides: TGTGCCTGGACTTCAGGGGAGGAGACCCAGTACTTC. Its translation: CAWTSGEETQYF. This sequence joins TRBV30 and TRBJ2-5; possibly TRBD1 for D (6 bases). This CDR3 contains 12 residues. Germline V lookup: CDR1 GTSNPN, CDR2 SVGIG (reference sequence). V lost 4 bases and J 5 bases, leaving 11 bases between the germline ends.

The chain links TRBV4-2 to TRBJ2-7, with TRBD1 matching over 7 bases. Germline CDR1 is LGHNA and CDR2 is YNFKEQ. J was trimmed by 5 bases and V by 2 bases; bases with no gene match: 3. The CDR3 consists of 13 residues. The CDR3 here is CASSQIQGNEQYF. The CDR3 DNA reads TGTGCCAGCAGCCAAATACAGGGGAACGAGCAGTACTTC.

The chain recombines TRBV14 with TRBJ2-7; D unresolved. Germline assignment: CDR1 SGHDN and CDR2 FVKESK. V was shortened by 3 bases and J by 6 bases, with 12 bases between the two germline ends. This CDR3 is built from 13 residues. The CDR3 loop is CASSHYQSVEQYF. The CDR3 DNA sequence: TGTGCCAGCAGCCATTATCAATCGGTCGAGCAGTACTTC.

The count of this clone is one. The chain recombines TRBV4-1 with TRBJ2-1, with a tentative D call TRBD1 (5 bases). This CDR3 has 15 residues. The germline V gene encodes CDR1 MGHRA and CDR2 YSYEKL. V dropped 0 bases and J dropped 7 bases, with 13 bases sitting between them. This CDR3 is CASSQDLDRRNEQFF. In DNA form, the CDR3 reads TGCGCCAGCAGCCAAGACCTTGACAGAAGAAATGAGCAGTTCTTC.

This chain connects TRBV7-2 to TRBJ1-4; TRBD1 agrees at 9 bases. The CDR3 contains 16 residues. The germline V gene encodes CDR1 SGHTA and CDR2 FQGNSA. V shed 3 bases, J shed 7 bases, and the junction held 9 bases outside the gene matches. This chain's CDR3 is CASSFLGGQGSEKLFF. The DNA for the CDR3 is TGTGCCAGCAGCTTCTTAGGGGGACAGGGAAGTGAAAAACTGTTTTTT.

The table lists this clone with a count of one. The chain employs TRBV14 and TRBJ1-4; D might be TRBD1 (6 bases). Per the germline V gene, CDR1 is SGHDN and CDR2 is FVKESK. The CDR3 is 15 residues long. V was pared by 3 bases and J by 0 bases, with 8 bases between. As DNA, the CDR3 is TGTGCCAGCAGCCATGACAGGACAACTAATGAAAAACTGTTTTTT. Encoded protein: CASSHDRTTNEKLFF.

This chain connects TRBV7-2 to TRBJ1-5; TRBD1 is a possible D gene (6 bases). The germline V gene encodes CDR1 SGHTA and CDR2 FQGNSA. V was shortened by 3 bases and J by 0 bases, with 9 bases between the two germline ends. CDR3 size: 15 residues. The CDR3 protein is CASSLGGASNQPQHF. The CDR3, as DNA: TGTGCCAGCAGCTTGGGGGGGGCTAGCAATCAGCCCCAGCATTTT. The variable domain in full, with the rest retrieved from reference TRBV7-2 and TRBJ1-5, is GAGVSQSPSNKVTEKGKDVELRCDPISGHTALYWYRQSLGQGLEFLIYFQGNSAPDKSGLPSDRFSAERTGGSVSTLTIQRTQQEDSAVYLCASSLGGASNQPQHFGDGTRLSIL.

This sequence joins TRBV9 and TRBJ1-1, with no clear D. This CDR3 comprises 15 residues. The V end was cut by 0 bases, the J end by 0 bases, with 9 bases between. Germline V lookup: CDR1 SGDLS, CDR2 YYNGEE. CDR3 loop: CASSVVPGLNTEAFF. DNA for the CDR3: TGTGCCAGCAGCGTAGTACCAGGTTTGAACACTGAAGCTTTCTTT.

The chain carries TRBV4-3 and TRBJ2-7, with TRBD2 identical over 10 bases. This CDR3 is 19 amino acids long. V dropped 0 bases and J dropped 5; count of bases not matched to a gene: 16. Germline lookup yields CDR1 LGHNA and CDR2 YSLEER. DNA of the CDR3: TGCGCCAGCAGCCAAGATCTTACTAGCGGGAACTTACTAAGCGACGAGCAGTACTTC. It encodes CASSQDLTSGNLLSDEQYF.

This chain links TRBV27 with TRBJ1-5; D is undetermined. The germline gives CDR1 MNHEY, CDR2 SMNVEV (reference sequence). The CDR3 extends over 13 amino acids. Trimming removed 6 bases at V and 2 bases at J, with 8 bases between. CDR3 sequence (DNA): TGTGCCAGCAGCCCCGTAGGCAATCAGCCCCAGCATTTT. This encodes CASSPVGNQPQHF.

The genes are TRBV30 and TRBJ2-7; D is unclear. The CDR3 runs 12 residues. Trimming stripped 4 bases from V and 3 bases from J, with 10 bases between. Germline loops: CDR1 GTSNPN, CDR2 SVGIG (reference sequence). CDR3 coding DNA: TGTGCCTGGACTCAGAGGAGCTACGAGCAGTACTTC. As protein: CAWTQRSYEQYF. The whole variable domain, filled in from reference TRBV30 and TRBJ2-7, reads SQTIHQWPATLVQPVGSPLSLECTVEGTSNPNLYWYRQAAGRGLQLLFYSVGIGQISSEVPQNLSASRPQDRQFILSSKKLLLSDSGFYLCAWTQRSYEQYFGPGTRLTVT.

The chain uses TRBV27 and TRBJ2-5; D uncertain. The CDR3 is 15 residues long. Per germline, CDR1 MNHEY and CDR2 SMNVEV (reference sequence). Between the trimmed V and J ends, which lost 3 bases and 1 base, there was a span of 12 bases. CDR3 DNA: TGTGCCAGCAGTTTTGACTCCCGAGCCCAAGAGACCCAGTACTTC. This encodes CASSFDSRAQETQYF.

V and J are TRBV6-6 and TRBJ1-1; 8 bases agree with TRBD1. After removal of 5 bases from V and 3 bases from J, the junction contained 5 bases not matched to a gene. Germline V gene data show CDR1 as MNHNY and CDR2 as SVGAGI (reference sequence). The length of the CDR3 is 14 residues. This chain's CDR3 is CASSQGAGDTEAFF. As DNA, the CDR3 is TGTGCCAGCAGTCAGGGGGCTGGGGACACTGAAGCTTTCTTT.

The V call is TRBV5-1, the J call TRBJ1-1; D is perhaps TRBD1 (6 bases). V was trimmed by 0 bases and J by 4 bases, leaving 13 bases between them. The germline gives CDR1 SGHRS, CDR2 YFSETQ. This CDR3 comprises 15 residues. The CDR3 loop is CASSLEGQGTTEAFF. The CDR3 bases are TGCGCCAGCAGCTTGGAGGGCCAGGGGACCACTGAAGCTTTCTTT.